This entry lists 21 T cell receptor beta chains sequenced from one sample in a study of cytomegalovirus exposure and HLA in healthy donors. PCR primers comprised 60 Vbeta and 13 Jbeta primers. Profiled with immunoSEQ multiplex PCR; TCRdb holds only in-frame clones, not every one. The data contain roughly 200,000 clones, over 75% of them singletons. The sample comprised PBMCs. These receptors were taken from a woman aged 45-65 years in good health and CMV-seronegative.

This clone has only one observation. V usage is TRBV29-1 and J usage is TRBJ1-5, with 10 bases lining up with TRBD1. Germline assignment: CDR1 SQVTM and CDR2 ANQGSEA. J was trimmed by 1 base and V by 6 bases; bases with no gene match: 3. The CDR3 spans 14 residues. The CDR3 region is CSVSGQGSNQPQHF. The CDR3 nucleotides are TGCAGCGTCTCGGGACAGGGGAGCAATCAGCCCCAGCATTTT.

This chain joins TRBV7-9 and TRBJ2-1; D gene uncertain. The CDR3 covers 17 residues. Germline-derived CDR1 and CDR2 are SEHNR and FQNEAQ (reference sequence). Trimming stripped 4 bases from V and 0 bases from J, with 16 bases between. CDR3 loop: CASSYPRRILSYNEQFF. The CDR3 bases are TGTGCCAGCAGCTACCCTAGGCGGATCCTCTCCTACAATGAGCAGTTCTTC. Full variable domain (missing parts from reference TRBV7-9 and TRBJ2-1): DTGVSQNPRHKITKRGQNVTFRCDPISEHNRLYWYRQTLGQGPEFLTYFQNEAQLEKSRLLSDRFSAERPKGSFSTLEIQRTEQGDSAMYLCASSYPRRILSYNEQFFGPGTRLTVL.

The chain employs TRBV27 and TRBJ2-7, with 10 bases identical to TRBD2. Germline CDR1 reads MNHEY; CDR2 reads SMNVEV (reference sequence). The CDR3 sequence is 15 residues long. Unmatched junction bases numbered 7, after V lost 4 bases and J lost 4 bases. The CDR3 protein is CASSYRLAGLYEQYF. CDR3 DNA sequence: TGTGCCAGCAGTTATAGACTAGCGGGTCTGTACGAGCAGTACTTC.

Comment on this clone: The junction differs from germline at one of its ends, possibly a read error. This chain links TRBV19 with TRBJ2-3, with D possibly being TRBD1 (8 bases). Looked up from germline, CDR1 is LNHDA and CDR2 is SQIVND (reference sequence). The CDR3 extends over 13 amino acids. CDR3 DNA sequence: TGTACCAGCGGGACAGGACCTCCAGATACGCAGTATTTT. Its protein product is CTSGTGPPDTQYF. The full variable domain, its missing parts supplied by reference TRBV19 and TRBJ2-3, is DGGITQSPKYLFRKEGQNVTLSCEQNLNHDAMYWYRQDPGQGLRLIYYSQIVNDFQKGDIAEGYSVSREKKESFPLTVTSAQKNPTAFYLCTSGTGPPDTQYFGPGTRLTVL.

The chain is built from TRBV2 and TRBJ1-4, with a possible D match to TRBD1 (6 bases). The CDR3 runs to 14 residues. V was cut by 7 bases and J by 8 bases, with 17 bases left in between. Per the germline V gene, CDR1 is SNHLY and CDR2 is FYNNEI. The CDR3 DNA is TGTGCCAGCACACCGAGGGGGTCTCTGGAAAAACTGTTTTTT. It is translated as CASTPRGSLEKLFF.

The chain has TRBV5-1 and TRBJ2-7; the D gene is possibly TRBD1 (5 bases). Trimming stripped 7 bases from V and 3 bases from J, with 8 bases between. The CDR3 contains 11 residues. Germline loops: CDR1 SGHRS, CDR2 YFSETQ. CDR3 nucleotides: TGCGCCAGCCGCCAGGGCTACGAGCAGTACTTC. This translates into CASRQGYEQYF.

The chain joins TRBV28 to TRBJ2-5; 9 bases are shared with TRBD1. This CDR3 is 13 amino acids long. V was clipped by 5 bases and J by 10 bases; unmatched bases: 8. Germline V gene data show CDR1 as MDHEN and CDR2 as SYDVKM. The CDR3 protein is CASSGGQGRSQYF. The CDR3 nucleotides read TGTGCCAGCAGTGGGGGACAGGGAAGGAGCCAGTACTTC.

The chain has TRBV19 and TRBJ2-3, with D uncertain. This CDR3 is built from 17 residues. Germline V gene sequence: CDR1 LNHDA, CDR2 SQIVND (reference sequence). Deletions cut 5 bases from V and 1 base from J, with 19 bases between. As DNA, the CDR3 is TGTGCCAGTAGTTTGTCAGTTCTCCTCCCCCGCACAGATACGCAGTATTTT. This translates into CASSLSVLLPRTDTQYF. The whole variable domain, filled in from reference TRBV19 and TRBJ2-3, reads DGGITQSPKYLFRKEGQNVTLSCEQNLNHDAMYWYRQDPGQGLRLIYYSQIVNDFQKGDIAEGYSVSREKKESFPLTVTSAQKNPTAFYLCASSLSVLLPRTDTQYFGPGTRLTVL.

Only one count was recorded for this clone. A read error may produce the germline difference seen at one junction end. CDR3 DNA: TGTTCCAGCAGCCCCCGCAGGACTAGCGGCGTCAATGAGCAGTTCTTC. Protein: CSSSPRRTSGVNEQFF. The chain employs TRBV7-9 and TRBJ2-1; 10 bases agree with TRBD2. The V gene's germline CDR1 is SEHNR and CDR2 FQNEAQ (reference sequence). This CDR3 is 16 amino acids long.

This clone was found once. The chain combines TRBV7-2 with TRBJ2-7, with D possibly TRBD2 on 6 matching bases. The CDR3 consists of 15 residues. Germline-derived CDR1 and CDR2 are SGHTA and FQGNSA. With 0 bases removed from V and 3 bases from J, the gap between germline ends came to 12 bases. The CDR3 nucleotides are TGTGCCAGCAGCTTAGCTTGGCAGCGGGTCTACGAGCAGTACTTC. This translates into CASSLAWQRVYEQYF.

V and J are TRBV29-1 and TRBJ2-7, with a possible D match to TRBD2 (6 bases). The CDR3 extends over 12 amino acids. Trimming stripped 6 bases from V and 4 bases from J, with 13 bases between. Germline lookup yields CDR1 SQVTM and CDR2 ANQGSEA. The CDR3 here is CSVAVGRYEQYF. In DNA, the CDR3 is TGCAGCGTGGCGGTAGGGAGGTACGAGCAGTACTTC.

The J gene is TRBJ2-1, the V gene TRBV10-3; 7 nucleotides agree with TRBD1. With V trimmed by 4 bases and J by 8 bases, 2 bases remained unmatched. CDR3 length: 12 amino acids. CDR1 ENHRY and CDR2 SYGVKD come from the germline V gene. The CDR3 region has the DNA TGTGCCATCAGTGGACAGGGTCATGAGCAGTTCTTC. Translating it yields CAISGQGHEQFF.

This clone has just a few counts. The rearrangement uses TRBV7-3 and TRBJ2-1, with 11 bases matching TRBD2. Trimming removed 5 bases from V and 4 bases from J; junction bases left unmatched: 7. The germline gives CDR1 SGHTA, CDR2 FQGTGA. This CDR3 contains 16 residues. The CDR3 loop is CASSIETSGEYNEQFF. In DNA, the CDR3 is TGTGCCAGCAGCATAGAGACTAGCGGGGAGTACAATGAGCAGTTCTTC.

The V gene is TRBV9, the J gene TRBJ2-5, with 10 bases matching TRBD2. In germline, CDR1 is SGDLS, CDR2 YYNGEE. Unmatched junction bases numbered 6, after V lost 0 bases and J lost 7 bases. This CDR3 has 15 amino acids. The CDR3 is CASSVAAGGPWTQYF. The CDR3 DNA follows: TGTGCCAGCAGCGTAGCAGCGGGGGGGCCTTGGACCCAGTACTTC.

This chain joins TRBV2 and TRBJ2-3; 8 bases are shared with TRBD2. J was trimmed by 2 bases and V by 8 bases; bases with no gene match: 9. Germline CDR1 and CDR2: SNHLY and FYNNEI. This CDR3 is built from 15 residues. CDR3 in amino acids: CASLPLSGITDTQYF. In DNA, the CDR3 is TGTGCCAGCTTACCCCTTAGCGGGATCACAGATACGCAGTATTTT. The full variable domain, in which reference TRBV2 and TRBJ2-3 provide the parts outside the CDR3, is EPEVTQTPSHQVTQMGQEVILRCVPISNHLYFYWYRQILGQKVEFLVSFYNNEISEKSEIFDDQFSVERPDGSNFTLKIRSTKLEDSAMYFCASLPLSGITDTQYFGPGTRLTVL.

The chain carries TRBV6-4 and TRBJ2-3; 9 nucleotides match TRBD1. Germline lookup yields CDR1 MRHNA and CDR2 SNTAGT. CDR3 length equals 14 residues. V was pared by 3 bases and J by 4 bases, with 2 bases of the junction left unmatched. CDR3 amino acids: CASSEGQGSDTQYF. The CDR3 nucleotides read TGTGCCAGCAGTGAGGGACAGGGATCAGATACGCAGTATTTT.

The rearrangement links TRBV5-1 to TRBJ1-2; 9 bases map to TRBD1. The length of the CDR3 is 14 residues. The germline gives CDR1 SGHRS, CDR2 YFSETQ. The V gene end was trimmed by 3 bases and the J gene end by 7 bases; junction bases not matched to a gene: 7. CDR3 amino acids: CASSSDRGSLGYTF. In DNA, the CDR3 is TGCGCCAGCAGCTCCGACAGGGGGTCGCTTGGCTACACCTTC.

The rearrangement uses TRBV27 and TRBJ2-5, with unresolved D. The CDR3 sequence is 14 residues long. From germline, CDR1 is MNHEY and CDR2 SMNVEV (reference sequence). V was shortened by 7 bases and J by 3 bases, with 15 bases between the two germline ends. As DNA, the CDR3 is TGTGCCAGCACCCAATCATCTACCGAAGAGACCCAGTACTTC. Residues: CASTQSSTEETQYF.

This chain joins TRBV4-1 and TRBJ2-1; a weak D match, TRBD2 (6 bases). V lost 5 bases to trimming and J lost 8 bases, with 19 bases between them. Germline V lookup: CDR1 MGHRA, CDR2 YSYEKL. The CDR3 is 15 amino acids. CDR3 amino acids: CASSFGSGLADEQFF. CDR3 coding DNA: TGCGCCAGCAGCTTTGGGTCGGGACTCGCCGATGAGCAGTTCTTC.

The chain couples TRBV5-8 to TRBJ2-7, with a tentative D call TRBD1 (6 bases). V lost 4 bases, J lost 0 bases, and 11 bases lay in between. The CDR3 is 14 residues long. Germline CDR1 and CDR2: SGHTS and YDEGEE. CDR3 residues: CASSRTVSSYEQYF. Written as DNA, the CDR3 is TGTGCCAGCAGCCGGACAGTGAGCTCCTACGAGCAGTACTTC.

The rearrangement joins TRBV10-3 to TRBJ2-7, with unresolved D. Per germline, CDR1 ENHRY and CDR2 SYGVKD. Deletions cut 3 bases from V and 3 bases from J, with 3 bases between. The CDR3 contains 11 residues. The CDR3 DNA sequence: TGTGCCATCAGTGACCACTACGAGCAGTACTTC. Its protein product is CAISDHYEQYF.